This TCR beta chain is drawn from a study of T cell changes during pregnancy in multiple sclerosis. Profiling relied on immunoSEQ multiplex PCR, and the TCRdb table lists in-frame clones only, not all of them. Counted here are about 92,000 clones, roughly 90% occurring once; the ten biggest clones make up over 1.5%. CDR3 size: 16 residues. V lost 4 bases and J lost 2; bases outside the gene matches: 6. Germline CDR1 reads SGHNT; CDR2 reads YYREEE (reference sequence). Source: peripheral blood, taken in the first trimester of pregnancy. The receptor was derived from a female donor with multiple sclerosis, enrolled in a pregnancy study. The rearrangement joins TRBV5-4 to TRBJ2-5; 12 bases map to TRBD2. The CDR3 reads CASSIGLAGIQETQYF. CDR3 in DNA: TGTGCCAGCAGCATCGGACTAGCGGGGATACAAGAGACCCAGTACTTC.